The sequence of this TCR beta chain was determined in a study of CD8 T cells in Susac syndrome. Study-wide results and caveats: The number of individuals included in the study's TCR sequencing and HLA analysis was acknowledged as relatively small.

From blood CD8+ and CD4+ T cells, the TCR beta chain was sequenced. TEMRA cells were FACS-enriched, and CD8+ and CD4+ T cells were isolated negatively. When the RNA was reverse transcribed, random hexamers were used with an input of roughly 0.45 to 1 ug. Via MiXCR, TCRdb re-called the immunoSEQ multiplex PCR reads, giving one row per CDR3 protein. The sample has under 200,000 distinct CDR3 sequences; around 95% are singletons. Regarding this clonotype: Its antigen is as yet unknown.

Source material: CD4+ T cells from PBMCs. The source is a human donor with Susac syndrome.

CDR3: CASSQEGSTSETDTQYF. DNA for the CDR3: TGCGCCAGCAGCCAAGAAGGGTCTACTAGCGAAACAGATACGCAGTATTTT. The rearrangement links TRBV4-1 to TRBJ2-3; 7 positions match TRBD2. The V gene end was trimmed by 0 bases and the J gene end by 3 bases; junction bases not matched to a gene: 9. Germline assignment: CDR1 MGHRA and CDR2 YSYEKL. This CDR3 comprises 17 residues.